This record concerns one T cell receptor beta chain sequence. The antigen this receptor binds is unknown. No much larger clone exists at a distance of one base, and base qualities are not known. Receptor amplification or capture employed 5' RACE. The reads were generated on an Illumina HiSeq 2500. A second 7 to 11 cycle PCR used a sample-barcoded 5' primer and a J-beta primer mix. A unique molecular identifier was introduced onto each TCR beta cDNA molecule by a template-switch 5' adaptor carrying 12 random nucleotides. Each sample yielded at least 2.5 million CDR3-containing paired-end reads. The Mint cDNA synthesis kit, primed by a TRBC-specific oligonucleotide, was used to synthesize first-strand cDNA from all RNA. Following uracil-DNA glycosylase treatment, all cDNA underwent a first 18-cycle PCR with the universal primers M1SS and BC2_uni_R. The authors processed their data as follows. For normalization, 1 million high-quality reads, each with a distinct molecular identifier, were randomly selected from each sample. Reads sharing molecular identifiers were discarded rather than binned into consensus sequences. MiTCR, run with a Q25 quality threshold and the strictest error-elimination algorithm, handled CDR3 identification, clonotype clustering and error correction. A nonparametric unseen species model with Euler transformation was used to estimate a lower bound on total TCR beta diversity. Clones were called with MiXCR by TCRdb after fastp trimmed the public reads at Q25, and only in-frame beta chains were retained. Each entry merges the rows of one CDR3 protein and shows their most common DNA and genes. The V and J calls, along with clone size, are taken from TCRdb and not from the paper's own processing. The sample table lists approximately 800,000 distinct CDR3 sequences, approximately 25% of them with a count of one. The top ten clones comprise approximately 4% of the sample.

The 35 to 40 donors, aged about 6 to 100 years, were systemically healthy Caucasian individuals from Russia. Roughly 10 milliliters of peripheral blood were drawn from each donor into EDTA-treated Vacutainer tubes. PBMCs were isolated by Ficoll-Paque density-gradient centrifugation, with at least 6.5 million obtained per sample. Trizol reagent was used to extract total RNA from the PBMCs, yielding at least 5.5 micrograms per sample. For every donor, an aliquot of PBMCs went through flow cytometry to measure the percentages of naive CD45RAhigh/CD27high T cells. Trimming takes 6 bases from V and 2 bases from J, and the germline ends sit 16 bases apart. CDR1 and CDR2, looked up from the germline V gene (reference sequence), are LGHDT and YNNKEL. The CDR3 runs 15 amino acids, cysteine and phenylalanine included. Only the CDR3 portion is preserved as DNA: 45 bases, with reading frame beginning at the first base.

The data were taken from a study of blood T cells in healthy people across ages (dated by TCRdb to between 2014 and 2017). The study in broad terms: In model experiments, template switching captured roughly one uniquely barcoded TCR beta cDNA molecule for every two T cells. Age-related changes in TCR beta repertoire diversity were measured in the study by deep sequencing normalized with unique cDNA molecular identifiers. Donors were grouped into four age groups: young (average approximately 15 years), middle-aged (roughly 37), aged (about 59) and long-lived (approximately 82). For two donors (one aged 18 to 30 and one aged 80 or older), the study analyzed two additional independent replicas of 1 million unique cDNA reads from the same blood draw. Here is what the overall study found, with its caveats: As age increased, observed TCR beta diversity per million T cells dropped in a roughly linear way, and a significant reduction was already evident by age approximately 40. Total diversity estimates from one million sequenced T cells were considered lower bounds and underestimates. Compared with the aged group, the long-lived group had more naive CD4+ T cells, fewer expanded clones and increased TCR diversity, a pattern suggesting age selection. Because the CMV infection status of the donors was unknown, age-related changes in expanded clonotypes may potentially have been confounded. Conclusive comparison of naive and antigen-experienced compartments was prevented by the profiling of bulk unsorted PBMCs. The percentage of naive T cells measured by flow cytometry correlated strongly with observed TCR beta diversity.

This sample also belongs to another study, concerning T cells of mothers and their children. According to the second study: Nine systemically healthy Caucasian individuals, comprising three mothers and their six children, were included as donors. cDNA synthesis consumed the entire amount of extracted RNA, loaded at about 1.5 ug RNA in each 15 ul reaction. In the second PCR, the M1S primer introduced both the sample barcodes and 2-4 random nucleotides. Each mother yielded over 9.5 million TCR beta CDR3 reads and each child roughly 3.1 million reads. TCR recombination output is similarly shaped by thymic selection in related and unrelated pairs, with a minor effect exerted by inherited differences. Normalized repertoire overlap was always found to be slightly, but never significantly, higher in related mother-child pairs than in unrelated mother-child pairs. Persistent microchimeric T cell clones were not detected, at a sensitivity of 85 to 100 clones per million clonotypes. To look for features that set related mother-child pairs apart from unrelated individuals, the researchers ran deep NGS to compare the TCR beta repertoires of mothers and children. Mothers averaged roughly 40 +/- 4 years of age and children averaged about 10 +/- 4 years. After adapter ligation with NEBNext reagents, the libraries were sequenced on Illumina HiSeq 2000 with 100+100 nt paired-end reads. To prevent cross-contamination, the mother and child libraries were prepared one month apart and sequenced in separate runs. For each donor, between about 500,000 and 2,200,000 distinct TCR beta clonotypes were identified. Naive TCR beta clonotypes were estimated from low-frequency clonotypes matched to each donor's FACS-determined naive share, without sorting.

The source of this sequence is a boy aged 5-17 years in good health. The chain links TRBV3-1 with TRBJ2-5, and TRBD1 may be the D gene, going by 6 matching bases. The sequencing input was blood. The CDR3 region has the sequence CASRRNRALQETQYF. The DNA reads TGTGCCAGCAGGCGAAACAGGGCACTTCAAGAGACCCAGTACTTC.